The 17 T cell receptor beta chains given below trace back to one sample, sequenced in a study of blood T cell repertoires in COVID-19. Measured with immunoSEQ multiplex PCR; TCRdb has only the in-frame clones, and not every one. The sample consists of a few hundred thousand clones, 65% to 90% of them appearing once. Sequenced input: PBMCs or T cells enriched from blood (not recorded which). Receptors were obtained from a woman in her thirties or forties with acute COVID-19.

This sequence joins TRBV24-1 and TRBJ2-1; tentatively, D is TRBD2 (5 bases). Germline values: CDR1 KGHDR, CDR2 SFDVKD. The CDR3 is made up of 15 amino acids. V lost 3 bases to trimming and J lost 8 bases, with 16 bases between them. The CDR3, as DNA: TGTGCCACCAGTGATAAGTGGGAGTTCGAGGATGAGCAGTTCTTC. Its translation: CATSDKWEFEDEQFF.

This chain joins TRBV27 and TRBJ1-6, with 8 bases fitting TRBD1. The germline V gene has CDR1 MNHEY and CDR2 SMNVEV (reference sequence). The CDR3 consists of 19 residues. The ends lost 6 bases at V and 7 bases at J; junction bases unmatched: 20. The CDR3 loop is CASSVIRDRKILGNSPLHF. In DNA, the CDR3 is TGTGCCAGCAGCGTGATCCGGGACAGGAAAATCCTGGGGAATTCACCCCTCCACTTT.

This chain joins TRBV18 and TRBJ2-7, with D perhaps TRBD2 (5 bases). Deletions cut 6 bases from V and 1 base from J, with 13 bases between. The CDR3 is 14 amino acids. Looked up from germline, CDR1 is KGHSH and CDR2 is LQKENI. Here the CDR3 DNA reads TGTGCCAGCTCGCCGGGAATGGAATCCTACGAGCAGTACTTC. Amino acid sequence: CASSPGMESYEQYF.

The chain is built from TRBV5-1 and TRBJ2-2, with D possibly matching TRBD2 (7 bases). V shed 4 bases and J shed 1 base, with 17 bases lying between them. The CDR3 is made up of 17 amino acids. The germline gives CDR1 SGHRS, CDR2 YFSETQ. Here the CDR3 reads CASSAWGLAENTGELFF. CDR3 DNA sequence: TGCGCCAGCAGCGCATGGGGGCTAGCGGAGAACACCGGGGAGCTGTTTTTT.

The chain employs TRBV2 and TRBJ2-7; 7 nucleotides line up with TRBD2. CDR1 and CDR2 from the germline V gene are SNHLY and FYNNEI. V shed 4 bases and J 1 base; nucleotides not matched to a gene: 10. The CDR3 length is 16 residues. The CDR3 region has the DNA TGTGCCAGCAGTGGCGATGTGAAGCGGGGATCCTACGAGCAGTACTTC. Its protein is CASSGDVKRGSYEQYF.

This sequence joins TRBV2 and TRBJ2-3, with D unclear. Germline V gene data show CDR1 as SNHLY and CDR2 as FYNNEI. Trimming stripped 4 bases from V and 2 bases from J, with 7 bases between. The CDR3 runs 13 residues. In DNA, the CDR3 is TGTGCCAGCAGTGCCAATCCCACAGATACGCAGTATTTT. Translated: CASSANPTDTQYF.

This clone was found a few times. The rearrangement joins TRBV10-1 to TRBJ2-7, with TRBD2 as a possible D gene (6 bases). This CDR3 region has 13 residues. The germline V gene encodes CDR1 WNHNN and CDR2 SYGVQD (reference sequence). Trimming removed 0 bases from V and 5 bases from J, with 8 bases in between. CDR3 sequence (DNA): TGCGCCAGCAGTGAGTCCGGGGGACACGAGCAGTACTTC. Its translation is CASSESGGHEQYF.

The chain joins TRBV7-9 to TRBJ2-5; a possible D gene is TRBD1 (6 bases). V lost 0 bases to trimming and J lost 3 bases, with 8 bases between them. This CDR3 comprises 14 residues. From germline, CDR1 is SEHNR and CDR2 FQNEAQ (reference sequence). Written as DNA, the CDR3 is TGTGCCAGCAGCTTAGCGAGGGGGAAAGAGACCCAGTACTTC. Protein sequence: CASSLARGKETQYF.

This rearrangement joins TRBV24-1 to TRBJ2-3, with D perhaps TRBD1 (7 bases). The germline V gene encodes CDR1 KGHDR and CDR2 SFDVKD. This CDR3 has 14 residues. Trimming removed 9 bases from V and 6 bases from J, with 18 bases in between. The CDR3 bases are TGTGCCACCGCCCACCGCTCAGGGGGGGATACGCAGTATTTT. This translates into CATAHRSGGDTQYF.

The genes are TRBV28 and TRBJ1-5; 8 bases are shared with TRBD1. The ends lost 3 bases at V and 4 bases at J; junction bases unmatched: 8. Germline V lookup: CDR1 MDHEN, CDR2 SYDVKM. The CDR3 contains 16 residues. The CDR3 sequence: CASSFPSGGRNQPQHF. As DNA, the CDR3 is TGTGCCAGCAGTTTCCCGTCAGGGGGCCGAAATCAGCCCCAGCATTTT.

This chain joins TRBV27 and TRBJ1-3; no definite D call. CDR1 and CDR2 from the germline V gene are MNHEY and SMNVEV (reference sequence). There are 14 residues in the CDR3. Between the trimmed V and J ends, which lost 6 bases and 5 bases, there was a span of 14 bases. The CDR3 bases are TGTGCCAGCAGGCCGGAGCGGGGTCGAAACACCATATATTTT. This translates into CASRPERGRNTIYF.

The chain couples TRBV19 to TRBJ1-5; TRBD1 might be the D (6 bases). Germline CDR1 LNHDA, CDR2 SQIVND (reference sequence). CDR3 length: 16 amino acids. The V end was cut by 3 bases, the J end by 6 bases, with 18 bases between. The chain's CDR3 is CASSMGGKAGVQPQHF. Here the CDR3 DNA reads TGTGCCAGTAGTATGGGGGGCAAGGCGGGGGTTCAGCCCCAGCATTTT. The full variable domain, rest sourced from reference TRBV19 and TRBJ1-5, is DGGITQSPKYLFRKEGQNVTLSCEQNLNHDAMYWYRQDPGQGLRLIYYSQIVNDFQKGDIAEGYSVSREKKESFPLTVTSAQKNPTAFYLCASSMGGKAGVQPQHFGDGTRLSIL.

The genes are TRBV27 and TRBJ2-2; D unresolved. The V end lost 1 base, the J end lost 0 bases, and 9 bases lay between the germline ends. This CDR3 comprises 16 residues. Germline V gene lookup returns CDR1 MNHEY and CDR2 SMNVEV (reference sequence). This CDR3 reads CASSLYPEPNTGELFF. The CDR3 DNA is TGTGCCAGCAGTTTATACCCGGAGCCGAACACCGGGGAGCTGTTTTTT.

The V and J genes are TRBV6-5 and TRBJ2-5; the D is unclear. With 6 bases removed from V and 5 bases from J, the gap between germline ends came to 7 bases. Germline V gene data show CDR1 as MNHEY and CDR2 as SVGAGI. This CDR3 is 11 amino acids long. In nucleotides, the CDR3 is TGTGCCAGCAGAACGAGGGAGACCCAGTACTTC. Its protein product is CASRTRETQYF.

The chain couples TRBV30 to TRBJ2-2; TRBD2 matches at 8 bases. V trimming: 3 bases; J trimming: 6 bases; junction bases outside the gene matches: 6. CDR3 length equals 14 residues. Germline V lookup: CDR1 GTSNPN, CDR2 SVGIG (reference sequence). This CDR3 is CAWRGVAGPGELFF. The CDR3 DNA follows: TGTGCCTGGAGAGGGGTAGCGGGACCCGGGGAGCTGTTTTTT.

The chain recombines TRBV6-5 with TRBJ2-1; D is unresolved. The CDR3 runs to 13 residues. In germline, CDR1 is MNHEY, CDR2 SVGAGI. Trimming removed 6 bases from V and 4 bases from J, with 10 bases in between. CDR3 DNA: TGTGCCAGCAGGCCGAGTTTTTACAATGAGCAGTTCTTC. This gives the protein CASRPSFYNEQFF.

The chain has TRBV28 and TRBJ2-3; tentatively, D is TRBD2 (6 bases). The germline V gene has CDR1 MDHEN and CDR2 SYDVKM. The CDR3 spans 13 residues. CDR3: CAGSRETSDTQYF. Here the CDR3 DNA reads TGTGCGGGGTCTCGGGAGACGTCAGATACGCAGTATTTT.